The T cell receptor (beta chain) described here comes from a study of cytomegalovirus exposure and HLA in healthy donors (dated by TCRdb to 2016 to 2017). Context from the whole study: In an earlier analysis of approximately 500 of the donors, 276 Gb of sequence data and 90 million to 120 million unique TCR beta sequences from about 179 million T cells were reported. Among 300 to 500 genotyped donors of the cohort, an average of around 240,000 unique TCR beta nucleotide sequences was sequenced per donor, of which roughly 17% were non-productive. A later genetic analysis took genome-wide SNP genotypes for about three fifths of the roughly 700 donors and used that subset as a discovery cohort. HLA typing included class I and class II loci at four-digit resolution. The T cell repertoires of some 700 subjects were profiled by immunosequencing and related to cytomegalovirus serostatus. An earlier analysis of 587 of the donors applied high-throughput TCR beta sequencing to assess whether each TCR beta V gene segment acted as functional or pseudogenic. Five DR-DQ haplotypes were treated as single units for association and clustering because of strong linkage in the cohort. The study was designed to test whether signatures of past pathogen exposure could be identified by cataloging public T cell receptors. To predict cytomegalovirus infection status, the study combined high-throughput TCR immunosequencing, statistical association of individual TCRs with disease status, and machine learning. All discovery cohort repertoires had been generated using a single sequencing platform. Donor age, sex, ethnicity and CMV serostatus were compiled alongside the repertoire data. Along with the approximately 650-subject first cohort, a separate validation cohort of around 120 different subjects was used. An early release that covered some 640 HLA-typed donors contained approximately 300 gigabases of sequencing data and around 85 million unique TCR sequences. A later analysis re-analyzed previously published TCR beta repertoires from approximately 670 donors and added high-resolution HLA genotyping to study TCR occurrence patterns. Of the roughly 390 genotyped donors, 65% to 90% were placed in the genetic ancestry cluster associated with self-reported Caucasian donors. Typing coverage varied by locus: roughly 629-630 donors for A, B, C, DRB1 and DQB1; roughly 510 for DQA1; about 590 for DPA1; approximately 470 for DPB1. Rather than using new phenotypic data, the later analysis identified candidate immune exposures from TCR beta sequences and from how often those sequences occurred across donors. What the authors observed across the whole study: A few of the identified cytomegalovirus-associated TCR beta chains were confirmed in vitro to be specific for cytomegalovirus antigens. In an earlier analysis of approximately 590 of the donors, most TCR beta V segments appeared in productive rearrangements about 87% or about 30% of the time, broadly matching IMGT annotations. In a later analysis, several top co-occurrence clusters were reported to appear linked to parvovirus B19, influenza, CMV and Epstein-Barr virus. The authors suggested that the approach could potentially be extended to other disease states and immunological phenotypes. Some IMGT-functional V segments, including TRBV6-2 and TRBV6-3, could not be told apart with the 87-base-pair reads, so those segments were excluded. In a later analysis, HLA-associated TCR beta chains showed more clonal expansion and lower generation probabilities than non-associated chains that were equally common. In a later analysis, most CMV-associated TCR beta chains were found to appear HLA-restricted, with HLA associations seemingly driven largely by CMV exposure. The only immune exposure information available for the cohort was CMV serostatus. In a later genetic analysis, fewer N-insertions in productive TCRs were reported among donors in an Asian-associated ancestry cluster than the roughly 700-donor mean. A further reported finding was that TCR beta sequences accurately predicted the HLA-A and HLA-B alleles for most subjects in the first cohort. When HLA alleles, especially DR and DQ, strongly co-occurred, attributing TCR associations to individual alleles was difficult. The earlier analysis of some 560 of the donors excluded 15 to 20 rarely observed V segments, including chromosome 9 orphons, because counts were too low. An association between a missense DCLRE1C variant and V-gene and J-gene trimming of TCR beta chains was found in a later genetic analysis and replicated in an independent cohort. Cytomegalovirus status was reported to be diagnosed by the classifier with high specificity and sensitivity in both the original and validation cohorts. While some public TCRs were present in many individuals, most TCR sequences turned up only very rarely across donors. At a false discovery rate of 0.05, a later analysis linked about 16,000 TCR beta sequences to specific HLA alleles. A cluster of highly shared sequence variants was judged likely to represent a technical artifact of the sequencing pipeline. Linkage disequilibrium might explain the correlated functional status among segregating V segments, but an unknown experimental factor could not be ruled out. The presence/absence analyses assumed that sequencing depth was roughly uniform across donors, and that assumption may not be true. The study gave a list of more than 150 TCR beta chains associated with cytomegalovirus. Only TCR beta chains were sequenced in this cohort, and the absence of alpha or paired-chain data limited detectable features. In a later analysis, the rate of TCR association differed among HLA loci, with DRB1 alleles having the most associated TCRs and HLA-C alleles having the fewest. Because HLA typing was missing for some donors at each locus, association tests included only the typed subset.

In total, around 600 healthy bone marrow donors made up the cohort. At the time of sampling, all cohort members were nominally healthy, though unrecorded immune exposures were likely present. The donor tested CMV seronegative, placing the donor among the 352 seronegative members of the cohort. Each donor provided a peripheral blood sample, and peripheral blood mononuclear cells were used for TCR beta sequencing. The Qiagen DNeasy Blood Extraction Kit was used to extract genomic DNA from the blood cell samples. Libraries were built with the immunoSEQ multiplex PCR assay. The multiplex PCR relied on a mix of 60 forward primers for TCR Vbeta segments and 13 reverse primers for TCR Jbeta segments. Amplification of the CDR3 region of rearranged TCR beta genes was performed with a multiplex PCR assay on genomic DNA. On the Illumina HiSeq System, the amplified TCR beta libraries were sequenced as 87-base-pair reads. The study's own analysis went as follows. A later analysis tallied roughly 80 million unique TCR beta chains across the 666 repertoires, and around 12 million of those chains were shared by two or more donors. A nearest-neighbor algorithm error-corrected the raw reads and collapsed the reads into unique sequences, merging closely related sequences to remove PCR and sequencing errors. CDR3 sequences were aligned to IMGT reference sequences to assign V, D and J gene segments. Each retained sequence needed at least a six-nucleotide match to both a V gene segment and a J gene segment. Rearrangements were classified as productive when the CDR3 lacked stop codons and remained in frame with V and J, and all other rearrangements were classified as non-productive. Following IMGT convention, CDR3 was defined as the stretch from the second conserved V-encoded cysteine up to the conserved J-encoded phenylalanine. In an earlier analysis of more than 550 of the donors, sequences lacking an unambiguous match to a single V gene segment were excluded. In an earlier analysis of some 590 of the donors, a V segment was called functional when productive rearrangements were above 56.7%, and segregating when the standard deviation between donors exceeded 5%. To diagnose cytomegalovirus status from the catalog of TCR beta chain sequences, a statistical classification framework was built. In a later analysis, V and J genes were assigned by comparing TCR nucleotide sequences against IMGT/GENE-DB human TR gene sequences. In a later analysis, CDR3 sequences and most-parsimonious VDJ recombination scenarios were assigned using the TCRdist pipeline. A later analysis defined each TCR beta chain by its CDR3 amino acid sequence plus V-gene family, and excluded reads lacking a unique V-gene family. A later analysis removed 592 highly shared, low-generation-probability nucleotide sequences to deal with suspected cross-contamination and a sequencing artifact. A later analysis calculated a clonal expansion index for each public chain from normalized within-repertoire ranks of inferred template counts. In a later analysis, generation probabilities were computed using a VDJ recombination model fitted to out-of-frame rearrangements, and the results were checked against IGoR. In a later analysis, hypergeometric tests were used to score TCR-TCR, TCR-HLA and TCR-CMV co-occurrence, with a repertoire-size bias correction applied to TCR pairs. A later analysis estimated false discovery rates by permuting HLA or CMV assignments 20 times. In a later analysis, co-occurring TCRs were grouped with DBSCAN, and TCRdist sequence similarity was added when clustering was performed within HLA-allele-positive subsets. Co-occurrence clustering excluded repertoires with fewer than 30,000 or more than 120,000 public chains, plus five with anomalous nucleotide sharing. The clones in this table, taken by TCRdb from immuneACCESS, are in-frame only. Not every clone is retained; where verified, under half of the shortfall comes from an unresolved V gene, and the cause of the rest is unknown. The V and J calls and clone size come from that table; D and trimming were worked out from the DNA. This sample gives 150,000 to 200,000 clones in total; approximately 85% of them show up just once. Around 2.3% of the sample is taken by the ten largest.

Concerning this clone itself: No cognate antigen has been identified for it. No much larger clone exists at a distance of one base, and base qualities are not known.

From a lookup of the germline V gene, CDR1 and CDR2 are SGDLS and YYNGEE. Spanning cysteine to phenylalanine, the CDR3 consists of 15 amino acids. Solely the CDR3 DNA is kept, with 45 bases framed from the first base. Compared with germline, V lacks 0 bases and J lacks 4 bases; bases without a gene match: 4. Sequenced: PBMCs. The clonotype originates from a woman aged 50 to 60 in good health and CMV-seronegative. The sequence is built from TRBV9 and TRBJ2-7, and 10 junction bases match TRBD1. The CDR3 corresponds to CASSVGGDRGYEQYF. The nucleotide sequence reads as follows: TGTGCCAGCAGCGTAGGCGGGGACAGGGGTTACGAGCAGTACTTC.